Sequencing of this T cell receptor beta chain was carried out in a study of spatial heterogeneity in lung cancer. Study findings and constraints: Tracking of tumor mutation counts was seen in expanded intratumoral alpha and beta TCR counts.

Trimming took off 4 bases at V and 2 bases at J, with 9 bases between the two ends. This CDR3 contains 12 residues. CDR1 is DFQATT and CDR2 is SNEGSKA in the germline V gene (reference sequence). This clonotype was detected only a few times. Its matching antigen is unknown. TCRdb used MiXCR to reprocess the 5' RACE reads, holding one entry per CDR3 protein. The table records approximately 3,200 distinct CDR3 sequences, roughly 4.8% of them present only once. The sample's time point: sample taken at primary tumor resection. V gene TRBV20-1 combines with J gene TRBJ2-7, with D perhaps matching TRBD1 or TRBD2 (5 bases each). This specimen consisted of lung tumor tissue, obtained at surgery. This TCR was recovered from a female donor with early-stage non-small cell lung cancer. The DNA of the CDR3 is TGCAGTGCTAAAGGGACGGCCTACGAGCAGTACGTC. Translation: CSAKGTAYEQYV.